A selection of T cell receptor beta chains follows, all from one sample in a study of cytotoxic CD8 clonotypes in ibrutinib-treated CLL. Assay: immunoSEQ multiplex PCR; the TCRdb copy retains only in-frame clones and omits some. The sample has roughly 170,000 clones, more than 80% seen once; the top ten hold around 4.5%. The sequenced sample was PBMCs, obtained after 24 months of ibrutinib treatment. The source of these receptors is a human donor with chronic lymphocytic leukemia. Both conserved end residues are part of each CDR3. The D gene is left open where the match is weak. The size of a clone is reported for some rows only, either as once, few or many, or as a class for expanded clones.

CDR3 protein: CASSTDRVGEQFF
CDR3 DNA: TGCGCCAGCAGCACCGACAGGGTAGGTGAGCAGTTCTTC
clone size: NA
J gene: TRBJ2-1
D gene: TRBD1
V gene: TRBV5-1

CDR3 protein: CASSPRGLNSNQPQHF
CDR3 DNA: TGTGCCAGCTCACCACGGGGACTGAATAGCAATCAGCCCCAGCATTTT
clone size: NA
J gene: TRBJ1-5
D gene: NA
V gene: TRBV18

CDR3 protein: CASSLAGAQEPQHF
CDR3 DNA: TGCGCCAGCAGCCTCGCTGGGGCTCAAGAGCCCCAGCATTTT
clone size: NA
J gene: TRBJ1-5
D gene: NA
V gene: TRBV5-1

CDR3 protein: CASSFGNSPLHF
CDR3 DNA: TGTGCCAGCAGTTTCGGGAATTCACCCCTCCACTTT
clone size: NA
J gene: TRBJ1-6
D gene: NA
V gene: TRBV27

CDR3 protein: CASSSWTSGKEQYF
CDR3 DNA: TGTGCCAGCAGTTCCTGGACTAGCGGGAAAGAGCAGTACTTC
clone size: NA
J gene: TRBJ2-7
D gene: TRBD2
V gene: TRBV28

CDR3 protein: CASSPAAGTQETQYF
CDR3 DNA: TGCGCCAGCAGCCCCGCAGCGGGGACCCAAGAGACCCAGTACTTC
clone size: NA
J gene: TRBJ2-5
D gene: TRBD2
V gene: TRBV5-1

CDR3 protein: CASSYAEGRGDYGYTF
CDR3 DNA: TGTGCCAGCAGTTACGCGGAAGGGAGGGGGGACTATGGCTACACCTTC
clone size: NA
J gene: TRBJ1-2
D gene: NA
V gene: TRBV6-6

CDR3 protein: CASSTWTRTSTEAFF
CDR3 DNA: TGTGCCAGTAGTACGTGGACCCGGACGAGCACTGAAGCTTTCTTT
clone size: NA
J gene: TRBJ1-1
D gene: NA
V gene: TRBV19

CDR3 protein: CASSLSGANPYEQYF
CDR3 DNA: TGCGCCAGCAGCTTGTCAGGGGCGAACCCCTACGAGCAGTACTTC
clone size: NA
J gene: TRBJ2-7
D gene: NA
V gene: TRBV5-1

CDR3 protein: CASSQDQISGATNEKLFF
CDR3 DNA: TGTGCCAGCAGCCAAGATCAAATTTCAGGGGCGACTAATGAAAAACTGTTTTTT
clone size: NA
J gene: TRBJ1-4
D gene: NA
V gene: TRBV14

CDR3 protein: CASSSTGSYEQYF
CDR3 DNA: TGTGCCAGCTCGTCGACAGGGTCCTACGAGCAGTACTTC
clone size: NA
J gene: TRBJ2-7
D gene: TRBD1
V gene: TRBV6-5

CDR3 protein: CASSSGTRQYEQYF
CDR3 DNA: TGTGCCAGCAGCTCCGGGACCCGGCAATACGAGCAGTACTTC
clone size: once
J gene: TRBJ2-7
D gene: NA
V gene: TRBV11-3

CDR3 protein: CASSLTGGVNEQFF
CDR3 DNA: TGTGCCAGCAGCCTTACCGGAGGGGTTAATGAGCAGTTCTTC
clone size: NA
J gene: TRBJ2-1
D gene: NA
V gene: TRBV7-2

CDR3 protein: CSVGRGTNEKLFF
CDR3 DNA: TGCAGCGTTGGCAGGGGAACTAATGAAAAACTGTTTTTT
clone size: NA
J gene: TRBJ1-4
D gene: NA
V gene: TRBV29-1

CDR3 protein: CASSQESTEATNEKLFF
CDR3 DNA: TGCGCCAGCAGCCAAGAATCGACAGAAGCAACTAATGAAAAACTGTTTTTT
clone size: NA
J gene: TRBJ1-4
D gene: NA
V gene: TRBV4-1

CDR3 protein: CASSSLRRSSYEQYF
CDR3 DNA: TGTGCCAGCAGCTCCCTGAGACGGTCTTCCTACGAGCAGTACTTC
clone size: NA
J gene: TRBJ2-7
D gene: NA
V gene: TRBV7-3

CDR3 protein: CAISGGQGRNTEAFF
CDR3 DNA: TGTGCCATCAGTGGCGGACAGGGGAGGAACACTGAAGCTTTCTTT
clone size: NA
J gene: TRBJ1-1
D gene: TRBD1
V gene: TRBV10-3

CDR3 protein: CASSLDWGRGYTF
CDR3 DNA: TGTGCCAGCAGCCTTGACTGGGGCCGGGGCTACACCTTC
clone size: NA
J gene: TRBJ1-2
D gene: NA
V gene: TRBV5-4

CDR3 protein: CASSPNPTGFLSGNTIYF
CDR3 DNA: TGTGCCAGCTCACCAAATCCGACAGGGTTTCTGTCTGGAAACACCATATATTTT
clone size: NA
J gene: TRBJ1-3
D gene: TRBD1
V gene: TRBV18

CDR3 protein: CASSNPSGGAYEQYF
CDR3 DNA: TGCGCCAGCAGTAACCCCAGCGGGGGGGCCTACGAGCAGTACTTC
clone size: NA
J gene: TRBJ2-7
D gene: TRBD2
V gene: TRBV5-1

CDR3 protein: CASSYPGSTEAFF
CDR3 DNA: TGTGCCAGCAGTTACCCGGGTTCGACTGAAGCTTTCTTT
clone size: NA
J gene: TRBJ1-1
D gene: NA
V gene: TRBV6-6

CDR3 protein: CASSPQGSTDTQYF
CDR3 DNA: TGTGCCAGCTCACCCCAGGGGTCCACAGATACGCAGTATTTT
clone size: NA
J gene: TRBJ2-3
D gene: NA
V gene: TRBV18

CDR3 protein: CASSLDGTNEQYF
CDR3 DNA: TGTGCCAGCAGCTTAGATGGGACAAACGAGCAGTACTTC
clone size: NA
J gene: TRBJ2-7
D gene: NA
V gene: TRBV11-3